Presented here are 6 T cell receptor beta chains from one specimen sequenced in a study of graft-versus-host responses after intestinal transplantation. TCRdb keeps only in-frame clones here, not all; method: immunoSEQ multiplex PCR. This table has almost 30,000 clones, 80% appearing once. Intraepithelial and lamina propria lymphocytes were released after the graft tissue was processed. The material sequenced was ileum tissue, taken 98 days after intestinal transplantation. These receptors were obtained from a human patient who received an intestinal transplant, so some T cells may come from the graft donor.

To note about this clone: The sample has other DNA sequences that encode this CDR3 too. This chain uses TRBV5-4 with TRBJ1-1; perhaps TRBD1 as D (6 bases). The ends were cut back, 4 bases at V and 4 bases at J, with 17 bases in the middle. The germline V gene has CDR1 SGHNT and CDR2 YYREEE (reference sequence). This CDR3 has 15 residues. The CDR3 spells CASSNRDRKTTEAFF. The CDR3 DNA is TGTGCCAGCAGCAATCGCGACAGGAAGACCACTGAAGCTTTCTTT.

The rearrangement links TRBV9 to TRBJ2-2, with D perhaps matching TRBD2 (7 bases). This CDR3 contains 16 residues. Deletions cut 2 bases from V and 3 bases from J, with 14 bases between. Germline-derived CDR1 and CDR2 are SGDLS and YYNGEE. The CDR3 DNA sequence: TGTGCCAGCAGCGTGTGGGGGGGCTCGGACACCGGGGAGCTGTTTTTT. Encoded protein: CASSVWGGSDTGELFF.

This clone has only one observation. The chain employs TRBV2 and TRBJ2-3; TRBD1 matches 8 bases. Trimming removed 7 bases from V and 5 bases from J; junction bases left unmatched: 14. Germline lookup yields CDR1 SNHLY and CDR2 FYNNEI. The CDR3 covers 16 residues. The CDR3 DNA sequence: TGTGCCAGCATCCTGAGGTTGCAGGGGGCGAAAGATACGCAGTATTTT. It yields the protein CASILRLQGAKDTQYF.

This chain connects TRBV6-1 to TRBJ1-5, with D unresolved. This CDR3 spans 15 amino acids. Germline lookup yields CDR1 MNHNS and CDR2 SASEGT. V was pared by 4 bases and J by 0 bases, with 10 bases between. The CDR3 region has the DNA TGTGCCAGCAGTGTCCCAGGTAATAGCAATCAGCCCCAGCATTTT. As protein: CASSVPGNSNQPQHF.

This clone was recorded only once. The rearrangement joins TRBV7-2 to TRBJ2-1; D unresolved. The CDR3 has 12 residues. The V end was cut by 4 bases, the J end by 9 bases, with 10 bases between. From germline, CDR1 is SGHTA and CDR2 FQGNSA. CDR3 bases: TGTGCCAGCAGCTACACACCCGGTGAGCAGTTCTTC. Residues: CASSYTPGEQFF.

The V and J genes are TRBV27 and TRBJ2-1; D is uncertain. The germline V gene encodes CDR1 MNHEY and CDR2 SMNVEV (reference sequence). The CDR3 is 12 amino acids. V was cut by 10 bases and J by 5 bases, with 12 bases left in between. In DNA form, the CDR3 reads TGTGCCACAAACGGGCTCCACAATGAGCAGTTCTTC. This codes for CATNGLHNEQFF.